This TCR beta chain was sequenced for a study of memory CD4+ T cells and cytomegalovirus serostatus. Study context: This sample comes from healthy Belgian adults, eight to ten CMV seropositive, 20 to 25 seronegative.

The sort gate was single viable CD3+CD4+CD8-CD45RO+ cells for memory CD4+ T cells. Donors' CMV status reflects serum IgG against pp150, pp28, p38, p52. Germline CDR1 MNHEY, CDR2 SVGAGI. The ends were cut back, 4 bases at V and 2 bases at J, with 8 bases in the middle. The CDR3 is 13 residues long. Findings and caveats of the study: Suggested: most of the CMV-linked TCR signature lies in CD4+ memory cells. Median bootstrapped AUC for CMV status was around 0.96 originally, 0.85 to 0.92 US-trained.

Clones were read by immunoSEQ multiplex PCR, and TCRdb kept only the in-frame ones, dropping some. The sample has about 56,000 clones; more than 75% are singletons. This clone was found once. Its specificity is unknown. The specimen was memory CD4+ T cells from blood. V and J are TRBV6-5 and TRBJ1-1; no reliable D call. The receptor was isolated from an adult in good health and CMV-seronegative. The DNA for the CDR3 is TGTGCCAGCAGTTTACAGCTCAACACTGAAGCTTTCTTT. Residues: CASSLQLNTEAFF.